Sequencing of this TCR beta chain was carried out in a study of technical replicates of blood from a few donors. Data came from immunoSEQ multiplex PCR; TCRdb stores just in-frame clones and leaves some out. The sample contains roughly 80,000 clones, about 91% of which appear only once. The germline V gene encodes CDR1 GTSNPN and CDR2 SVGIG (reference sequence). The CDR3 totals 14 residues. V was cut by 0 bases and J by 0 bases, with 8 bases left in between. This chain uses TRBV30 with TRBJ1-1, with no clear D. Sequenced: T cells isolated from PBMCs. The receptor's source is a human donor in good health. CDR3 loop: CAWSVSTLNTEAFF. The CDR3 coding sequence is TGTGCCTGGAGTGTGAGTACGCTGAACACTGAAGCTTTCTTT.